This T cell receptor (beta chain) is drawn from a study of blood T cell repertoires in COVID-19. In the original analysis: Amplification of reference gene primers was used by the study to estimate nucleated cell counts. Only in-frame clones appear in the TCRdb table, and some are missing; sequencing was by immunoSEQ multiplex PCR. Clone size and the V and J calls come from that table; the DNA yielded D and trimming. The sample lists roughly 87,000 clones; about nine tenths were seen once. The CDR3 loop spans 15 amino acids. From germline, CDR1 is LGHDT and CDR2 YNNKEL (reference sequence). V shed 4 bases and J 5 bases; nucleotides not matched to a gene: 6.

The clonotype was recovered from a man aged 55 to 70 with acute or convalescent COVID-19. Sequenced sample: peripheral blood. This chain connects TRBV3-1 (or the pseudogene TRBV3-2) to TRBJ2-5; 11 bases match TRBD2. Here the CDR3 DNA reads TGTGCCAGCAGCCGATTAGCGGGAGGGGCTGAGACCCAGTACTTC. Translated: CASSRLAGGAETQYF.